These 15 T cell receptor beta chains came from one sample sequenced in a study of blood T cell repertoires in COVID-19. The method was immunoSEQ multiplex PCR; TCRdb's version includes in-frame clones alone and lacks a portion of them. The sample has about 270,000 clones; about 87% are singletons. Sequencing was carried out using PBMCs or T cells enriched from blood (not recorded which). These receptors all stem from a woman aged 25 to 39 with acute COVID-19.

This sequence joins TRBV10-3 and TRBJ2-2, with a tentative D call TRBD1 (5 bases). The CDR3 length is 16 residues. V was shortened by 2 bases and J by 3 bases, with 13 bases between the two germline ends. Germline V gene sequence: CDR1 ENHRY, CDR2 SYGVKD. The CDR3 region has the DNA TGTGCCATCAGTGAGCCTCGAGTAGGGGACACCGGGGAGCTGTTTTTT. Protein: CAISEPRVGDTGELFF.

The chain has TRBV6-5 and TRBJ2-7, with a possible D match to TRBD2 (6 bases). CDR3 length: 11 amino acids. The V and J ends lost 11 bases and 0 bases respectively, with 8 bases between them. Germline-derived CDR1 and CDR2 are MNHEY and SVGAGI. The DNA for the CDR3 is TGTGCCGGGGGGTACTCCTACGAGCAGTACTTC. Protein sequence: CAGGYSYEQYF.

The V call is TRBV9, the J call TRBJ2-7; perhaps TRBD2 as D (6 bases). The CDR3 runs to 14 residues. Per germline, CDR1 SGDLS and CDR2 YYNGEE. V was cut by 3 bases and J by 4 bases, with 14 bases left in between. CDR3 in DNA: TGTGCCAGCAGCGCGGGAGAAGGCGCGTACGAGCAGTACTTC. It is translated as CASSAGEGAYEQYF. Full variable domain (remainder filled in from reference TRBV9 and TRBJ2-7): DSGVTQTPKHLITATGQRVTLRCSPRSGDLSVYWYQQSLDQGLQFLIQYYNGEERAKGNILERFSAQQFPDLHSELNLSSLELGDSALYFCASSAGEGAYEQYFGPGTRLTVT.

This clone has a single count. This rearrangement joins TRBV15 to TRBJ2-3; 8 nucleotides align to TRBD2. Germline lookup yields CDR1 LNHNV and CDR2 YYDKDF (reference sequence). The length of the CDR3 is 17 residues. Trimming took 1 base from V and 5 from J; bases not matched to a gene: 11. The CDR3 loop reads CATSRAAGGGSVDTQYF. CDR3 DNA sequence: TGTGCCACCAGCAGAGCCGCGGGGGGCGGGAGTGTAGATACGCAGTATTTT.

V is TRBV27 and J is TRBJ2-7, with a weak D call TRBD1 (6 bases). V was trimmed by 5 bases and J by 3 bases, leaving 20 bases between them. The CDR3 has 16 amino acids. Germline V CDR1 and CDR2: MNHEY, SMNVEV (reference sequence). The CDR3 reads CASSPRGHPYYYEQYF. CDR3 DNA sequence: TGTGCCAGCAGTCCCAGGGGACACCCCTACTACTACGAGCAGTACTTC.

The rearrangement links TRBV12-3 or TRBV12-4 to TRBJ1-1; D is perhaps TRBD1 (5 bases). V lost 7 bases, J lost 2 bases, and 11 bases lay in between. This CDR3 spans 13 amino acids. This CDR3 is CASTGTDNTEAFF. The CDR3 nucleotides read TGTGCCAGCACCGGGACTGATAACACTGAAGCTTTCTTT.

J is TRBJ2-3 and V is TRBV4-1; tentative D call: TRBD2 (6 bases). The CDR3 totals 15 residues. Per the germline V gene, CDR1 is MGHRA and CDR2 is YSYEKL. V lost 6 bases and J lost 3, with 16 bases in between. As DNA, the CDR3 is TGCGCCAGCAGTACCAACCCGGGGGAAACAGATACGCAGTATTTT. Its protein product is CASSTNPGETDTQYF.

This clone was seen a single time. The J gene is TRBJ2-1, the V gene TRBV5-6; 7 nucleotides line up with TRBD1. The length of the CDR3 is 15 residues. V lost 5 bases, J lost 10 bases, and 15 bases stayed unmatched. CDR1 and CDR2 (germline): SGHDT, YYEEEE. CDR3 protein: CASSSFGSGGREQFF. As DNA, the CDR3 is TGTGCCAGCAGTTCGTTTGGGTCAGGGGGTCGGGAGCAGTTCTTC. The full variable domain, completed using reference TRBV5-6 and TRBJ2-1, is DAGVTQSPTHLIKTRGQQVTLRCSPKSGHDTVSWYQQALGQGPQFIFQYYEEEERQRGNFPDRFSGHQFPNYSSELNVNALLLGDSALYLCASSSFGSGGREQFFGPGTRLTVL.

The chain uses TRBV7-3 and TRBJ2-1; tentatively, D is TRBD2 (6 bases). The CDR3 extends over 16 amino acids. V shed 1 base and J shed 0 bases, with 10 bases lying between them. Per the germline V gene, CDR1 is SGHTA and CDR2 is FQGTGA. The CDR3 DNA reads as TGTGCCAGCAGCTTAATGACGGGAGTCTCCTACAATGAGCAGTTCTTC. It specifies CASSLMTGVSYNEQFF.

This chain uses TRBV7-9 with TRBJ1-2; 12 bases align to TRBD1. CDR3 length equals 16 residues. Trimming took 2 bases from V and 8 from J; bases not matched to a gene: 9. Germline V CDR1 and CDR2: SEHNR, FQNEAQ (reference sequence). CDR3 coding DNA: TGTGCCAGCAGCTTATCCGGGACAGGGGGCTTTGTAGGCTACACCTTC. Translation gives CASSLSGTGGFVGYTF.

This clone has a single count. The chain is built from TRBV27 and TRBJ2-7; D ambiguous. The CDR3 is made up of 13 amino acids. Deletions cut 4 bases from V and 2 bases from J, with 9 bases between. CDR1 and CDR2 (germline): MNHEY, SMNVEV (reference sequence). For the CDR3, the DNA is TGTGCCAGCAGTTCGACAATTCCCTACGAGCAGTACTTC. As protein: CASSSTIPYEQYF.

This clone came up a few times. The V call is TRBV18, the J call TRBJ1-4; D uncertain. From germline, CDR1 is KGHSH and CDR2 LQKENI. The CDR3 length is 15 residues. The V gene lost 0 bases and the J gene lost 4 bases, with 9 bases spanning the gap. CDR3 region: CASSPPSQDNEKLFF. CDR3 nucleotide sequence: TGTGCCAGCTCACCACCTTCGCAGGATAATGAAAAACTGTTTTTT.

J is TRBJ2-1 and V is TRBV10-2; 8 nucleotides match TRBD2. CDR1 WSHSY and CDR2 SAAADI come from the germline V gene. J lost 0 bases, V lost 6 bases, and 4 bases had no gene match. The CDR3 is 15 residues long. CDR3: CASRVTSGSYNEQFF. CDR3 nucleotide sequence: TGCGCCAGCAGGGTTACTAGCGGCTCCTACAATGAGCAGTTCTTC.

This chain uses TRBV6-5 with TRBJ2-3, with 7 bases identical to TRBD2. The CDR3 covers 15 residues. Trimming removed 2 bases from V and 3 bases from J; junction bases left unmatched: 5. Germline V CDR1 and CDR2: MNHEY, SVGAGI. The CDR3 spells CASSYGREVTDTQYF. In DNA form, the CDR3 reads TGTGCCAGCAGTTACGGCCGGGAGGTAACAGATACGCAGTATTTT.

The rearrangement joins TRBV5-1 to TRBJ2-1; 12 nucleotides match TRBD2. The CDR3 runs to 16 residues. Germline CDR1 SGHRS, CDR2 YFSETQ. Unmatched junction bases numbered 5, after V lost 0 bases and J lost 7 bases. The CDR3 region has the DNA TGCGCCAGCAGCTTGGGACTAGCGGGAGCCGGGAATGAGCAGTTCTTC. It specifies CASSLGLAGAGNEQFF.